This note documents a single TCR beta chain sequence. The sample originates from a study of control samples from healthy donors and cancer patients. Trimming pared 6 bases from V and 3 bases from J, leaving 12 bases between. There are 14 residues in the CDR3. The germline V gene has CDR1 KGHSH and CDR2 LQKENI. Sequencing was performed with immunoSEQ multiplex PCR; in TCRdb, only in-frame clones are kept and a portion is missing. The table has about 98,000 clones, about 79% seen once. The source material was blood. This clonotype originated in a woman aged 25-40 years in good health. The chain employs TRBV18 and TRBJ1-5, with D possibly TRBD1 on 6 matching bases. In DNA form, the CDR3 reads TGTGCCAGCTCGGAACAGGGAGTCAATCAGCCCCAGCATTTT. Its translation is CASSEQGVNQPQHF.